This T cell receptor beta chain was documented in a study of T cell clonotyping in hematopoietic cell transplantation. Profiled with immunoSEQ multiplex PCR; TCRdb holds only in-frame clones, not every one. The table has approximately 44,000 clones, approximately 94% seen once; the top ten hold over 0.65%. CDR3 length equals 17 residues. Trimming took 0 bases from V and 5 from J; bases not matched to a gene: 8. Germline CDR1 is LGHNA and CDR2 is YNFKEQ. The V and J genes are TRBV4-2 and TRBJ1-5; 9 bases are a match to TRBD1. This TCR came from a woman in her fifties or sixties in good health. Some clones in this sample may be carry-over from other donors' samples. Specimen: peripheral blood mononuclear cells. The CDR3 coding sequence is TGTGCCAGCAGCCAAGAAGCGGACAGGGGTTGGGATCAGCCCCAGCATTTT. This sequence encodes CASSQEADRGWDQPQHF.